This T cell receptor (beta chain) came from a study of cytotoxic CD8 clonotypes in ibrutinib-treated CLL. Study at large: The group held roughly twelve relapsed/refractory and around 15 treatment-naive patients, with under 18 IGHV unmutated. Study findings and constraints: Researchers report that baseline clonality outpaced age-matched healthy donors and tracked circulating CD8+ T-cell counts. Stable or contracted on treatment, public clonotypes were also uncommon.

Germline V gene data show CDR1 as SGHAT and CDR2 as FQNNGV. Deletions cut 8 bases from V and 2 bases from J, with 16 bases between. This CDR3 has 14 residues. As for this clone: No antigen is known for it.

Assay used: immunoSEQ multiplex PCR; TCRdb lists only in-frame clones, some missing. Here the sample spans approximately 350,000 clones, roughly 71% being singletons. Sample: PBMCs, taken after 36 months of ibrutinib treatment. The genes are TRBV11-2 and TRBJ2-7; D gene unclear. The sequence came from a human donor with chronic lymphocytic leukemia. CDR3 coding DNA: TGTGCCAGCTCCCTTAGAGGTCCCCCCTACGAGCAGTACTTC. Translating gives CASSLRGPPYEQYF.